The clone carrying this T cell receptor beta chain was found a few times. The sample belongs to a study of blood T cells in healthy people across ages. Staff drew roughly 10 milliliters of peripheral blood from each donor. CDR3 length: 13 amino acids. The germline V gene encodes CDR1 DFQATT and CDR2 SNEGSKA (reference sequence). The germline V and J ends were trimmed by 3 bases and 3 bases, with 9 bases remaining between them. Next came a second PCR, run for about 6 to 11 cycles, which used a sample-barcoded 5' primer along with a J-beta primer mix. TCRdb called the 5' RACE reads again in MiXCR, with one record for every CDR3 protein. The profile shows around 800,000 distinct CDR3 sequences, more than 40% of them singletons.

This clonotype originated in a man aged 55-75 years in good health. Sequenced sample: blood. The V and J genes are TRBV20-1 and TRBJ1-5, with D uncertain. The CDR3 DNA is TGCAGTGCTAGTTTACCGAACAATCAGCCCCAGCATTTT. The encoded protein is CSASLPNNQPQHF.